Detailed here is one T cell receptor beta chain. The antigen is unknown. This record belongs to a study of post-analysis software for immune sequencing data. Overall study: Multiple sclerosis in the patients followed relapsing-remitting, secondary progressive and progressive-relapsing courses.

Study results and limitations: Multiple sclerosis patients showed significantly lower normalized Chao1 diversity than controls did. Batch-mates among the samples co-clustered strongly by F measure. Five or six TRBV segments, TRBV5-6, TRBV5-1 and TRBV20-1 among them, were found more frequent in patients than controls.

cDNA libraries of TCR beta carried unique molecular identifiers. Input of roughly 0.95 to 10 million T cells yielded 550,000 or so cDNA molecules. Each CDR3 protein gets one entry after TCRdb re-called the PCR reads with MiXCR. The repertoire holds about 460,000 distinct CDR3 sequences, with roughly 46% as singletons. This CDR3 contains 14 residues. Germline values: CDR1 LNHDA, CDR2 SQIVND (reference sequence). The receptor was derived from a girl between 10 and 17 years old with multiple sclerosis. This sequence joins TRBV19 and TRBJ2-5; TRBD2 might be the D (6 bases). The J call may be wrong; the DNA end is better matched by TRBJ2-7. Sequencing was done on a sample of blood. As DNA, the CDR3 is TGTGCCAGTAGTTGGAGGGGTAGCGCGGACGAGCAGTACTTC. Its translation is CASSWRGSADEQYF.